There are a few counts of the clone carrying this T cell receptor beta chain. The antigen remains undetermined. Trimming took off 8 bases at V and 2 bases at J, with 13 bases between the two ends. Germline CDR1 reads MNHEY; CDR2 reads SVGEGT. The CDR3 consists of 14 residues. One entry per CDR3 protein, called by TCRdb with MiXCR from the RT-PCR reads. This sample has 610,000 or so distinct CDR3 sequences, with around 13% found just once. This sample is drawn from a study of response to subunit inactivated influenza vaccine. Findings of the study overall: With each seasonal influenza vaccination, the authors suggested, few new T cells are recruited.

This sequence joins TRBV6-2 or TRBV6-3 and TRBJ2-1, with D uncertain. Source: PBMCs from blood, taken 11 to 12 days after vaccination. The clonotype was recovered from a man over 45 who received an inactivated influenza vaccine. The CDR3 reads CASAISRTYNEQFF. The CDR3 nucleotides read TGTGCCAGCGCGATAAGCCGTACCTACAATGAGCAGTTCTTC.